This paragraph reports one T cell receptor (beta chain). Some clones are missing from TCRdb's copy, which holds only in-frame ones; the method was immunoSEQ multiplex PCR. Here the sample spans 90,000 or so clones, over 85% being singletons. The data were obtained in a study of T cell changes during pregnancy in multiple sclerosis. The clonotype comes from a female donor in good health, enrolled as a control in a pregnancy study. The sample was peripheral blood, taken after pregnancy.

The CDR3 loop reads CATSTGDFWTEAFF. Here the CDR3 DNA reads TGTGCCACTAGCACAGGGGACTTTTGGACTGAAGCTTTCTTT. The V gene is TRBV19, the J gene TRBJ1-1, with 7 nucleotides matching TRBD1. This CDR3 is 14 amino acids long. Germline lookup yields CDR1 LNHDA and CDR2 SQIVND (reference sequence). V shed 10 bases and J 5 bases; nucleotides not matched to a gene: 13.